This T cell receptor (beta chain) was documented in a study of blood T cell repertoires in COVID-19. The wider study: Acute and convalescent COVID-19 samples came from the United States, Italy and Spain. Nucleic acid was either cDNA or gDNA, and it came from T cells, B-cell-depleted T cells, or PBMCs.

Trimming took 3 bases from V and 10 from J, leaving 10 bases between them. This CDR3 has 12 amino acids. Looked up from germline, CDR1 is MNHEY and CDR2 is SMNVEV (reference sequence). The method was immunoSEQ multiplex PCR; TCRdb's version includes in-frame clones alone and lacks a portion of them. The top ten hold under 2.5% of the sample, which has 150,000 to 200,000 clones, approximately 90% seen once. This clonotype was obtained from a man aged 65 to 79 with active or convalescent COVID-19. The V call is TRBV27, the J call TRBJ2-1, with D perhaps TRBD2 (5 bases). The sample taken for sequencing was peripheral blood. CDR3 loop: CASSFPGKEQFF. The CDR3, as DNA: TGTGCCAGCAGTTTCCCCGGGAAGGAGCAGTTCTTC.